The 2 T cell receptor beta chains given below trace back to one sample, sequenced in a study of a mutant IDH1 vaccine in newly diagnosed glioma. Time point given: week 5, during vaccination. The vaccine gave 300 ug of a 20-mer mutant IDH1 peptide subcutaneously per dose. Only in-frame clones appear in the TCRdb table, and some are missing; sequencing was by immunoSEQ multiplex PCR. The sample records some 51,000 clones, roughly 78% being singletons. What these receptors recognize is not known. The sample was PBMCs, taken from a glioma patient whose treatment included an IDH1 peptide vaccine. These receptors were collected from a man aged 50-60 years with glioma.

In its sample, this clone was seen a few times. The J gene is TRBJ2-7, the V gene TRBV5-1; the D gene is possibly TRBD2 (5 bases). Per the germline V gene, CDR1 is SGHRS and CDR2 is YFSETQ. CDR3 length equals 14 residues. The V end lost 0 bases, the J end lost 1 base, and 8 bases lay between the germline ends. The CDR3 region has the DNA TGCGCCAGCAGCTTGGGGCAGCGGTCCTACGAGCAGTACTTC. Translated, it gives CASSLGQRSYEQYF.

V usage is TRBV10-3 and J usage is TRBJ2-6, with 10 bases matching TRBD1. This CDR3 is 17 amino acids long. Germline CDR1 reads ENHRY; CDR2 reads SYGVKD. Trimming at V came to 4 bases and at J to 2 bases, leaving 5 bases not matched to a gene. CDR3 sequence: CAISGDRGLAGANVLTF. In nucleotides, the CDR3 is TGTGCCATCAGTGGCGACAGGGGGCTGGCTGGGGCCAACGTCCTGACTTTC.